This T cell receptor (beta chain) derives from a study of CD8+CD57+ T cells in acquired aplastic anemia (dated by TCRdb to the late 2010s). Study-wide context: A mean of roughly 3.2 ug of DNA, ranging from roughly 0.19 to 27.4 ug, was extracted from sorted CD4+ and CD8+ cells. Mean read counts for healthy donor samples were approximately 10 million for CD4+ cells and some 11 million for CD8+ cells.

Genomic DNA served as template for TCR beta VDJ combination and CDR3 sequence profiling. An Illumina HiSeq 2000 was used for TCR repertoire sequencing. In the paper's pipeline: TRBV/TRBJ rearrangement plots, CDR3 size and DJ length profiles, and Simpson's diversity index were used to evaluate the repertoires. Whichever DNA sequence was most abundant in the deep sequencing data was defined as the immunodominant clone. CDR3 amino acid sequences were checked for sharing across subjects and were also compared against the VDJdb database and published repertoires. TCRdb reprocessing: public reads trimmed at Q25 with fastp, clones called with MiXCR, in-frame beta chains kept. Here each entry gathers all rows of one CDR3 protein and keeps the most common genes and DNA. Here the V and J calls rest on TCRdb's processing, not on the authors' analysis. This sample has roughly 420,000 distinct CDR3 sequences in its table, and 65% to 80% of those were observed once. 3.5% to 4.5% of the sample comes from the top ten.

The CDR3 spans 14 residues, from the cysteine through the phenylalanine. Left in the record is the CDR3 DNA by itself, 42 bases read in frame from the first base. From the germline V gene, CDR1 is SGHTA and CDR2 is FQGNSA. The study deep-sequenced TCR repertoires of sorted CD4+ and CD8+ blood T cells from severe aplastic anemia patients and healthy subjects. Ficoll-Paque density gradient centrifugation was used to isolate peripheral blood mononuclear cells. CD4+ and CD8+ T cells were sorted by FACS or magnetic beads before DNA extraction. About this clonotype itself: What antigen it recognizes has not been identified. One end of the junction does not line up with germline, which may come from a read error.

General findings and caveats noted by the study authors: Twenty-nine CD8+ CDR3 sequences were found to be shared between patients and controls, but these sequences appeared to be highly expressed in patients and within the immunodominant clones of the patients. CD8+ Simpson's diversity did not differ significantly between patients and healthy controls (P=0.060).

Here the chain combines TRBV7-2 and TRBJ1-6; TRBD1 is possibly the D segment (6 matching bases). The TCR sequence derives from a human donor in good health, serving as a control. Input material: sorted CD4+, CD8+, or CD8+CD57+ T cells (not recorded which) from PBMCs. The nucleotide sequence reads TGTGCCAGCAGCTTTGGGGGCCTCTCTGGAAACACCATATTT. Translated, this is CASSFGGLSGNTIF.